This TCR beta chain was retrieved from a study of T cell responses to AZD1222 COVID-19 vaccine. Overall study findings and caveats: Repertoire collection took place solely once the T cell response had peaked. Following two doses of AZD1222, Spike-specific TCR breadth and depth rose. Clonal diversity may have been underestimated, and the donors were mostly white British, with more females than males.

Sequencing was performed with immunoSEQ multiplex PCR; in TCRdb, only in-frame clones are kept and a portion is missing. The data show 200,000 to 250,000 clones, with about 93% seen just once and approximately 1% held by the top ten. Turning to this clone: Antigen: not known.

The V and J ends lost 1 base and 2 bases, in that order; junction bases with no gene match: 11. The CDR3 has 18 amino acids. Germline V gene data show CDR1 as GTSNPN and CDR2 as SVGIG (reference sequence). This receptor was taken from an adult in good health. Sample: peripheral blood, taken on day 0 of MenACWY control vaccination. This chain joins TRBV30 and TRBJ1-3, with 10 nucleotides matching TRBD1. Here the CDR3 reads CAWSGHPGTGVAGNTIYF. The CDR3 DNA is TGTGCCTGGAGTGGTCACCCTGGGACAGGGGTTGCTGGAAACACCATATATTTT.